One and the same sample provided the 29 T cell receptor beta chains below, sequenced in a study of blood T cell repertoires in COVID-19. Repertoires were generated with immunoSEQ multiplex PCR, while TCRdb's copy carries only in-frame clones and drops some. The sample gives 53,000 or so clones, about 75% of which show up once; around 20% is in the top ten. Sequencing was carried out using peripheral blood. These receptors all stem from a man aged 45-65 years with active or convalescent COVID-19.

This clone has more than one count but fewer than ten. The chain combines TRBV19 with TRBJ1-1, with D hard to call. The CDR3 is made up of 13 amino acids. Trimming removed 3 bases at V and 6 bases at J, with 11 bases between. The germline V gene has CDR1 LNHDA and CDR2 SQIVND (reference sequence). The CDR3 sequence: CASSIGPSAEAFF. CDR3 in DNA: TGTGCCAGTAGTATTGGTCCGAGCGCTGAAGCTTTCTTT.

V and J are TRBV5-6 and TRBJ1-6; possibly TRBD1 for D (5 bases). Germline V gives CDR1 SGHDT, CDR2 YYEEEE. Deletions cut 6 bases from V and 0 bases from J, with 16 bases between. This CDR3 spans 17 amino acids. For the CDR3, the DNA is TGTGCCAGCACCGGGGGGTACCAGAGCTCCTATAATTCACCCCTCCACTTT. Translating it yields CASTGGYQSSYNSPLHF.

V and J are TRBV25-1 and TRBJ2-5, with 7 bases identical to TRBD1. The trim removed 4 bases at V and 6 bases at J, leaving 8 bases unmatched. Germline CDR1 MGHDK, CDR2 SYGVNS. CDR3 length equals 14 residues. Here the CDR3 DNA reads TGTGCCAGCAGTGGAGACAGGGTAACGCAGACCCAGTACTTC. It yields the protein CASSGDRVTQTQYF.

The V and J genes are TRBV11-3 and TRBJ2-4, with D tentatively TRBD1 (6 bases). This CDR3 has 13 amino acids. V gave up 1 base and J gave up 5 bases, with 6 bases separating them. CDR1 SGHNT and CDR2 YENEEA come from the germline V gene. CDR3 sequence reads: CASSLGGQNIQYF. As DNA, the CDR3 is TGTGCCAGCAGCTTAGGGGGGCAAAACATTCAGTACTTC. Drawing the rest from reference TRBV11-3 and TRBJ2-4, the complete variable domain is EAGVVQSPRYKIIEKKQPVAFWCNPISGHNTLYWYLQNLGQGPELLIRYENEEAVDDSQLPKDRFSAERLKGVDSTLKIQPAELGDSAVYLCASSLGGQNIQYFGAGTRLSVL.

This chain links TRBV10-3 with TRBJ1-2, with D possibly matching TRBD1 (6 bases). Germline CDR1 and CDR2: ENHRY and SYGVKD. Trimming removed 3 bases from V and 8 bases from J, with 16 bases in between. The CDR3 runs 14 residues. DNA of the CDR3: TGTGCCATCAGTGATGCAGGGGTGGACTGGGGCTACACCTTC. Translating gives CAISDAGVDWGYTF.

The V call is TRBV7-8, the J call TRBJ2-7; 9 bases are shared with TRBD2. The germline V gene encodes CDR1 SGHVS and CDR2 FQNEAQ. CDR3 length equals 16 residues. With V trimmed by 5 bases and J by 2 bases, 10 bases remained unmatched. The CDR3 protein is CASSPTRGGGAYEQYF. DNA for the CDR3: TGTGCCAGCAGCCCCACAAGGGGCGGGGGGGCCTACGAGCAGTACTTC.

The CDR3 sequence: CASSRPGIYGYTF. CDR3 DNA sequence: TGTGCCAGCAGCCGGCCGGGGATCTATGGCTACACCTTC. The V and J genes are TRBV11-2 and TRBJ1-2, with D hard to call. From germline, CDR1 is SGHAT and CDR2 FQNNGV. The CDR3 loop spans 13 amino acids. Trimming took 5 bases from V and 4 from J, leaving 11 bases between them.

With regard to this clone: Different DNA sequences within this sample yield the same CDR3. As DNA, the CDR3 is TGTGCCAGCAGCGTAGATCTAGCGGGAGGAGGCAATGAGCAGTTCTTC. Translating gives CASSVDLAGGGNEQFF. J is TRBJ2-1 and V is TRBV9; 11 bases align to TRBD2. The V segment lost 0 bases and the J segment 6 bases; nucleotides outside the gene matches: 5. CDR1 SGDLS and CDR2 YYNGEE come from the germline V gene. The CDR3 loop spans 16 amino acids.

This chain links TRBV18 with TRBJ1-5, with D possibly TRBD1 on 6 matching bases. V lost 5 bases and J lost 5, with 10 bases in between. The CDR3 runs 13 residues. Germline CDR1 and CDR2: KGHSH and LQKENI. The CDR3 nucleotides read TGTGCCAGCTCAAAGGGGGGGGATCAGCCCCAGCATTTT. This translates into CASSKGGDQPQHF.

This clone was seen a handful of times. The chain carries TRBV30 and TRBJ2-2; TRBD1 is a possible D gene (5 bases). The CDR3 spans 21 residues. The ends were cut back, 5 bases at V and 0 bases at J, with 31 bases in the middle. CDR1 and CDR2 (germline): GTSNPN, SVGIG (reference sequence). The CDR3 region has the DNA TGTGCCTGGGACGGAATCAGGGATTACACACCCAAACAAGCGAACACCGGGGAGCTGTTTTTT. This encodes CAWDGIRDYTPKQANTGELFF.

The chain uses TRBV6-1 and TRBJ1-2; no clear D gene. Germline V CDR1 and CDR2: MNHNS, SASEGT. The V end was cut by 3 bases, the J end by 6 bases, with 11 bases between. The CDR3 totals 13 residues. Here the CDR3 DNA reads TGTGCCAGCAGTGACAGGCCAGGTGATGGCTACACCTTC. Its protein product is CASSDRPGDGYTF.

CDR3 nucleotides: TGTGCCAGCAGAACGGGAGTGGAAGAGACCCAGTACTTC. This codes for CASRTGVEETQYF. The chain is built from TRBV6-5 and TRBJ2-5; perhaps TRBD2 as D (6 bases). V was pared by 6 bases and J by 3 bases, with 11 bases between. The CDR3 runs to 13 residues. Per the germline V gene, CDR1 is MNHEY and CDR2 is SVGAGI.

At least ten counts were recorded for this clone. The gene calls are TRBV30 and TRBJ2-1; 12 bases map to TRBD1. The CDR3 length is 16 residues. Germline V CDR1 and CDR2: GTSNPN, SVGIG (reference sequence). V lost 3 bases and J lost 7; bases outside the gene matches: 10. For the CDR3, the DNA is TGTGCCTGGAGATCCTCCGGGACAGGGGGCCGAAATGAGCAGTTCTTC. This sequence encodes CAWRSSGTGGRNEQFF.

The chain combines TRBV6-5 with TRBJ2-1; 7 bases agree with TRBD1. Germline V gene sequence: CDR1 MNHEY, CDR2 SVGAGI. V was pared by 7 bases and J by 5 bases, with 8 bases of the junction left unmatched. The CDR3 is 14 amino acids. The CDR3 DNA sequence: TGTGCCAGCAATCCGGGACAGTCGAACAATGAGCAGTTCTTC. Translating gives CASNPGQSNNEQFF.

This chain uses TRBV3-1 (or the pseudogene TRBV3-2) with TRBJ2-3; 8 nucleotides line up with TRBD1. Germline V lookup: CDR1 LGHDT, CDR2 YNNKEL (reference sequence). After removal of 8 bases from V and 4 bases from J, the junction contained 5 bases not matched to a gene. The CDR3 covers 13 residues. CDR3 DNA sequence: TGTGCCAGCCGTGACAGGGGTTCAGATACGCAGTATTTT. Its protein is CASRDRGSDTQYF.

The chain couples TRBV5-6 to TRBJ1-2; 7 positions match TRBD1. The length of the CDR3 is 16 residues. Germline V lookup: CDR1 SGHDT, CDR2 YYEEEE. With V trimmed by 3 bases and J by 3 bases, 11 bases remained unmatched. CDR3 sequence: CASSYVSQGFHYGYTF. As DNA, the CDR3 is TGTGCCAGCAGCTACGTCTCACAGGGGTTCCACTATGGCTACACCTTC.

DNA for the CDR3: TGTGCCAGCAGCCCTGGCAGCGTCAATCAGCCCCAGCATTTT. This sequence encodes CASSPGSVNQPQHF. The rearrangement links TRBV11-1 to TRBJ1-5; D gene ambiguous. V was shortened by 5 bases and J by 3 bases, with 11 bases between the two germline ends. The length of the CDR3 is 14 residues. CDR1 is SGHAT, CDR2 FQDESV, per germline (reference sequence). The complete variable domain, with remaining parts taken from reference TRBV11-1 and TRBJ1-5, reads EAEVAQSPRYKITEKSQAVAFWCDPISGHATLYWYRQILGQGPELLVQFQDESVVDDSQLPKDRFSAERLKGVDSTLKIQPAELGDSAMYLCASSPGSVNQPQHFGDGTRLSIL.

V and J are TRBV19 and TRBJ1-3, with D perhaps TRBD1 (6 bases). V lost 6 bases to trimming and J lost 5 bases, with 14 bases between them. Germline CDR1 and CDR2: LNHDA and SQIVND (reference sequence). The CDR3 is made up of 14 amino acids. CDR3 residues: CASSVTGKRNTIYF. CDR3 in DNA: TGTGCCAGTAGCGTAACAGGGAAAAGAAACACCATATATTTT.

The chain is built from TRBV6-1 and TRBJ2-5; 14 nucleotides line up with TRBD2. Germline assignment: CDR1 MNHNS and CDR2 SASEGT. Germline trimming cut 1 base from V and 5 bases from J; bases unmatched to any gene: 3. This CDR3 has 16 amino acids. The CDR3 bases are TGTGCCAGCAGTGAAGGACTAGCGGGAGGGTTTGAGACCCAGTACTTC. This encodes CASSEGLAGGFETQYF.

The rearrangement uses TRBV7-3 and TRBJ2-2; possible D gene TRBD2, 6 bases. V lost 5 bases and J lost 5, with 9 bases in between. The germline V gene encodes CDR1 SGHTA and CDR2 FQGTGA. This CDR3 contains 13 residues. The CDR3 loop is CASSHGGTGELFF. The CDR3 DNA reads TGTGCCAGCAGCCACGGGGGTACCGGGGAGCTGTTTTTT.

The chain is built from TRBV10-1 and TRBJ2-1; D uncertain. Germline assignment: CDR1 WNHNN and CDR2 SYGVQD (reference sequence). Trimming pared 3 bases from V and 7 bases from J, leaving 16 bases between. There are 15 residues in the CDR3. As DNA, the CDR3 is TGCGCCAGCAGTGACGGAAGGAGTTGGTCGAATGAGCAGTTCTTC. Translating it yields CASSDGRSWSNEQFF.

V and J are TRBV5-5 and TRBJ1-2; D unresolved. Per germline, CDR1 SGHKS and CDR2 YYEKEE (reference sequence). The CDR3 spans 14 residues. Trimming removed 2 bases at V and 8 bases at J, with 16 bases between. The CDR3 sequence: CASSFTQDSRGYTF. The DNA of the CDR3 is TGTGCCAGCAGCTTCACCCAGGACTCAAGGGGCTACACCTTC.

The gene calls are TRBV10-3 and TRBJ2-5, with D perhaps TRBD1 (6 bases). Germline CDR1 and CDR2: ENHRY and SYGVKD. V was pared by 2 bases and J by 2 bases, with 9 bases between. CDR3 length: 14 residues. The CDR3 DNA is TGTGCCATCAGTGAGGACAGGTCACAAGAGACCCAGTACTTC. This gives the protein CAISEDRSQETQYF.

In this sample, this clone turned up a few times. This chain links TRBV30 with TRBJ1-3; 7 nucleotides agree with TRBD1. Germline loops: CDR1 GTSNPN, CDR2 SVGIG (reference sequence). V shed 2 bases and J 4 bases; nucleotides not matched to a gene: 2. This CDR3 comprises 13 residues. The CDR3, as DNA: TGTGCCTGGAGTACAGGGGTCGGAAACACCATATATTTT. Protein sequence: CAWSTGVGNTIYF.

CDR3 coding DNA: TGTGCCAGCACCCTAGGGGCTGGAGAAGGGACCCAGTACTTC. The encoded protein is CASTLGAGEGTQYF. The chain carries TRBV3-1 (or the pseudogene TRBV3-2) and TRBJ2-5; the D gene is possibly TRBD1 (5 bases). Germline lookup yields CDR1 LGHDT and CDR2 YNNKEL (reference sequence). Trimming pared 7 bases from V and 7 bases from J, leaving 19 bases between. The CDR3 runs 14 residues.

CDR3 loop: CASSSLASGYNEQFF. The CDR3 DNA reads as TGTGCCAGCAGCTCCCTAGCGTCGGGCTACAATGAGCAGTTCTTC. The chain recombines TRBV5-6 with TRBJ2-1, with TRBD2 as a possible D gene (6 bases). Germline CDR1 is SGHDT and CDR2 is YYEEEE. This CDR3 spans 15 amino acids. Trimming cost V 3 bases and J 3 bases, with 13 bases left between them.

The CDR3 region is CASSNPGQGRDEKLFF. Written as DNA, the CDR3 is TGTGCCAGCAGCAATCCGGGACAGGGAAGGGATGAAAAACTGTTTTTT. The chain joins TRBV5-5 to TRBJ1-4, with TRBD1 identical over 9 bases. Trimming cost V 4 bases and J 6 bases; bases outside gene matches: 10. The CDR3 runs to 16 residues. CDR1 and CDR2 from the germline V gene are SGHKS and YYEKEE (reference sequence).

The gene calls are TRBV18 and TRBJ2-7; 7 nucleotides agree with TRBD1. This CDR3 is 13 amino acids long. Germline-derived CDR1 and CDR2 are KGHSH and LQKENI. Trimming at V came to 4 bases and at J to 2 bases, leaving 2 bases not matched to a gene. The CDR3 spells CASSRQGPYEQYF. Here the CDR3 DNA reads TGTGCCAGCTCACGACAGGGACCCTACGAGCAGTACTTC. Full variable domain (missing parts from reference TRBV18 and TRBJ2-7): NAGVMQNPRHLVRRRGQEARLRCSPMKGHSHVYWYRQLPEEGLKFMVYLQKENIIDESGMPKERFSAEFPKEGPSILRIQQVVRGDSAAYFCASSRQGPYEQYFGPGTRLTVT.

The V and J genes are TRBV12-1 and TRBJ2-1; the table's D gene call, TRBD2, was not cross checked with the DNA. TRBV12-1 is annotated as a pseudogene. This CDR3 region has 15 residues. CDR3 sequence reads: CASSHSRLGRGEQFF. Written as DNA, the CDR3 is TGTGCCAGCAGCCACTCTCGACTAGGAAGGGGTGAGCAGTTCTTC.